A selection of T cell receptor beta chains follows, all from one sample in a study of cytomegalovirus exposure and HLA in healthy donors. Measured with immunoSEQ multiplex PCR; TCRdb has only the in-frame clones, and not every one. This table holds 90,000 to 120,000 clones. Sequenced sample: PBMCs. These receptors were collected from a man aged 50-60 years in good health and CMV-seronegative. Each CDR3 is given with its conserved first and last residue. A D gene is named only where the DNA matches it firmly.

v_gene	d_gene	j_gene	CDR3nt	CDR3aa
TRBV7-8	TRBD1	TRBJ1-3	TGTGCCAGCAGCATGACAGGGGGCACAGGAAACACCATATATTTT	CASSMTGGTGNTIYF
TRBV4-3	.	TRBJ1-2	TGCGCCAGCAGCCAAACCTCGGACAGCGTCCATGGCTACACCTTC	CASSQTSDSVHGYTF
TRBV5-6	TRBD1	TRBJ1-1	TGTGCCAGCAGCCAGGGGGGTGAGGACACTGAAGCTTTCTTT	CASSQGGEDTEAFF
TRBV5-1	TRBD2	TRBJ2-3	TGCGCCAGCAGCCCGGGAGTAGCGGGGCGCACAGATACGCAGTATTTT	CASSPGVAGRTDTQYF
TRBV9	.	TRBJ2-2	TGTGCCAGCAGCGTAGGACAGGTAGACACCGGGGAGCTGTTTTTT	CASSVGQVDTGELFF
TRBV7-9	TRBD2	TRBJ2-1	TGTGCCAGCAGCTTAAGCGGGACTAGGGAAAATGAGCAGTTCTTC	CASSLSGTRENEQFF
TRBV19	TRBD1	TRBJ2-5	TGTGCCAGTAGTATCCGGACAGGGAGGGAGACCCAGTACTTC	CASSIRTGRETQYF
TRBV5-1	TRBD1	TRBJ1-6	TGCGCCAGCAGCATCGGGACAGCCAAGGGTTCACCCCTCCACTTT	CASSIGTAKGSPLHF
TRBV28	.	TRBJ1-4	TGTGCCAGCAGCCGAGGGAGGTTAGCAACTAATGAAAAACTGTTTTTT	CASSRGRLATNEKLFF
TRBV7-9	TRBD1	TRBJ1-2	TGTGCCAGCAGCGAAGGGACAGGGTGCACCTTC	CASSEGTGCTF
TRBV7-2	.	TRBJ1-5	TGTGCCAGCAGCTTAGGGTTAGGGGGTCACGACAATCAGCCCCAGCATTTT	CASSLGLGGHDNQPQHF
TRBV4-3	TRBD2	TRBJ2-3	TGCGCCAGCAGCCAAGTGGCGGGGGGCTTCAAGGATACGCAGTATTTT	CASSQVAGGFKDTQYF
TRBV7-2	TRBD2	TRBJ2-1	TGTGCCAGCAGCTCCCGACTAGCGGGAGTTAGAGGTTCCTACAATGAGCAGTTCTTC	CASSSRLAGVRGSYNEQFF
TRBV2	TRBD1	TRBJ2-7	TGTGCCAGCAGTGATGAGGGGGCGATTTACGAGCAGTACTTC	CASSDEGAIYEQYF
TRBV10-2	.	TRBJ1-2	TGCGCCAGCAGTACATCTACAGGGAACGTCGACTATGGCTACACCTTC	CASSTSTGNVDYGYTF